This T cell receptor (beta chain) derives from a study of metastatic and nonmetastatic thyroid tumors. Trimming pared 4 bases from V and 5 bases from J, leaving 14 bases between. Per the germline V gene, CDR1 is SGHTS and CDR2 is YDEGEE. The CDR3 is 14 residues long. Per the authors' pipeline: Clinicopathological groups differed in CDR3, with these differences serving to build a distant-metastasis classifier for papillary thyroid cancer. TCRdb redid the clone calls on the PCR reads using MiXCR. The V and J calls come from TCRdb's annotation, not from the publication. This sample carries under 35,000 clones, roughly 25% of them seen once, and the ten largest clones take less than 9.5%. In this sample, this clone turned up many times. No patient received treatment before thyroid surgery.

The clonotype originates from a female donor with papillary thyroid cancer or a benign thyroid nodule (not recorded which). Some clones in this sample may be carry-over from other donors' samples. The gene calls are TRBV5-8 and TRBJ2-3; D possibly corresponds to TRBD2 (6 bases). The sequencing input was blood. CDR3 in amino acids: CASSRGTQRDTQYF. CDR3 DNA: TGTGCCAGCAGCCGGGGGACTCAGAGAGATACGCAGTATTTT.